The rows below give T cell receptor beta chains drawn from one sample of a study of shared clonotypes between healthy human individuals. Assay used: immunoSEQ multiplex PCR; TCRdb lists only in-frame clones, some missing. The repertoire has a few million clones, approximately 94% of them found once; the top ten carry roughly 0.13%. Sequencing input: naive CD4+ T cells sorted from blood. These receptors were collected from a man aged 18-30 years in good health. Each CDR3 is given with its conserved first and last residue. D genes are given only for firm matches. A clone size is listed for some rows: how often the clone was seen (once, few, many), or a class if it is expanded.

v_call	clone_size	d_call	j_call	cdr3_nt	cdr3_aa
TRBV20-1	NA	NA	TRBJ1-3	TGCAGTGCTAAATCTGGAAACACCATATATTTT	CSAKSGNTIYF
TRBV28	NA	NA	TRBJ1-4	TGTGCCAGCCGGCGCAGGGCTGGAGAAAAACTGTTTTTT	CASRRRAGEKLFF
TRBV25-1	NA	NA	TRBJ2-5	TGTGCCAGCATTATGACGGGGAGCCAAGAGACCCAGTACTTC	CASIMTGSQETQYF
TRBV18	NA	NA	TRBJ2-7	TGTGCCAGCTCACCACGGGACTTCTCTTACTACGAGCAGTACTTC	CASSPRDFSYYEQYF
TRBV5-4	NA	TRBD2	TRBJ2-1	TGTGCCAGCAGGATCGGGACTAGCGGGCCCAGTTTTCACAATGAGCAGTTCTTC	CASRIGTSGPSFHNEQFF
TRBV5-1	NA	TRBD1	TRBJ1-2	TGCGCCAGCAGCTTGGACAGGGGGCTTTATGGCTACACCTTC	CASSLDRGLYGYTF
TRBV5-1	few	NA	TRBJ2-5	TGCGCCAGCAGCTTGCCCCAAGAGACCCAGTACTTC	CASSLPQETQYF
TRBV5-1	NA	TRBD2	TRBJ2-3	TGCGCCAGCAGCCCTTCTAGCGGAGGCGGTACAGATACGCAGTATTTT	CASSPSSGGGTDTQYF
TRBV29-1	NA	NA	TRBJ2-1	TGCAGCGCCGGTTGGAATGAGCAGTTCTTC	CSAGWNEQFF
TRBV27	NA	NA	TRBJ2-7	TGTGCCAGCAGTGCGGGGACAGTTTCCTACGAGCAGTACTTC	CASSAGTVSYEQYF
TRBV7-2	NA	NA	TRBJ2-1	TGTGCCAGCAGCTTAGGACGGAACAATGAGCAGTTCTTC	CASSLGRNNEQFF
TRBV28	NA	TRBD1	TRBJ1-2	TGTGCCAGCAGTCTGCCGACAGGGAAGAAGGACTATGGCTACACCTTC	CASSLPTGKKDYGYTF
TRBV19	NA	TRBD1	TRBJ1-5	TGTGCCAGTAGCTCATCCGACAGGGGGCGAGTTTGGGGCGGTCAGCCCCAGCATTTT	CASSSSDRGRVWGGQPQHF
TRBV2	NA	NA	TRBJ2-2	TGTGCCAGCAGTCGGAAGTCCGGGGAGCTGTTTTTT	CASSRKSGELFF
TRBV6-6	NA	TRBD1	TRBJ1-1	TGTGCCAGCAGTTTGGAAACAGGGGACACTGAAGCTTTCTTT	CASSLETGDTEAFF
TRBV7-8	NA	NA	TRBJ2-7	TGTGCCAGCAGCCCCCGCGGGTCCTACGAGCAGTACTTC	CASSPRGSYEQYF
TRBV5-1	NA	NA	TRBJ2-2	TGCGCCAGCAGCCCGCTCTCCGGGGTTAACACCGGGGAGCTGTTTTTT	CASSPLSGVNTGELFF
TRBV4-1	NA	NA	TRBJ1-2	TGCGCCAGCATCCACGTCGGCAATCCTAAAGCCTCGAGCAGGGGTGGCTACACCTTC	CASIHVGNPKASSRGGYTF
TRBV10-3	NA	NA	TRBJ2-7	TGTGCCATCAGTGAGTCGTCCAGGCGGGAATACGAGCAGTACTTC	CAISESSRREYEQYF
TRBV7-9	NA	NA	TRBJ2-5	TGTGCCAGCAGCTACGTAGGGGGGCAAGAGACCCAGTACTTC	CASSYVGGQETQYF
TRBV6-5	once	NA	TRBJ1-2	TGTGCCAGCAGGAGAGGGGGGATCCAGGACTATGGCTACACCTTC	CASRRGGIQDYGYTF
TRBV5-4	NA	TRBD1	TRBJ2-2	TGTGCCAGCAGCTTGTCGTACGGACAGGTGGGCCCCGGGGAGCTGTTTTTT	CASSLSYGQVGPGELFF
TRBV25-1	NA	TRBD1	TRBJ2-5	TGTGCCAGCAGTGACCCCGGGACAGCCGGGACCCAGTACTTC	CASSDPGTAGTQYF
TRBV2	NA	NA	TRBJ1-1	TGTGCCAGCAGGAGACAGGTCGGAAACACTGAAGCTTTCTTT	CASRRQVGNTEAFF
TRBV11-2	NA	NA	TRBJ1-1	TGTGCCAGCAGCCCCTCCGGTAATTGGGGAGCTTTCTTT	CASSPSGNWGAFF
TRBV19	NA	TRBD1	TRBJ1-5	TGTGCCAGTAGTGTCCTGGACAGGGAGGATCAGCCCCAGCATTTT	CASSVLDREDQPQHF
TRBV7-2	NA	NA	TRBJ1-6	TGTGCCAGCAGCTTAGAGGGAGCAGGGGTGACCTATAATTCACCCCTCCACTTT	CASSLEGAGVTYNSPLHF
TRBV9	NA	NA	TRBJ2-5	TGTGCCAGCAGCGTAGGCCCAGCGGAGGAGACCCAGTACTTC	CASSVGPAEETQYF
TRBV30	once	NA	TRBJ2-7	TGTGCCTGGAGTGTTGTTAGGTCGGAGCAGTACTTC	CAWSVVRSEQYF
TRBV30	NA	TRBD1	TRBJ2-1	TGTGCCTGGTCGGGACAGTCCTACAATGAGCAGTTCTTC	CAWSGQSYNEQFF
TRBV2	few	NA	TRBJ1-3	TGTGCCAGCAGTGAAGTAGGAAACACCATATATTTT	CASSEVGNTIYF
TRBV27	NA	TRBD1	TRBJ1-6	TGTGCCAGCAGTCCCCGGACAGGGCTTAATTCACCCCTCCACTTT	CASSPRTGLNSPLHF
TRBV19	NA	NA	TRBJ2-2	TGTGCCACCGCCTTAGCGGACACCGGGGAGCTGTTTTTT	CATALADTGELFF
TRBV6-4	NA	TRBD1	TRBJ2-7	TGTGCCAGCAGTGGGCCCCAGGGGGATCCCTACGAGCAGTACTTC	CASSGPQGDPYEQYF
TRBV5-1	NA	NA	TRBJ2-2	TGCGCCAGCAGCTGGCTACCTGGGACCGGGGAGCTGTTTTTT	CASSWLPGTGELFF
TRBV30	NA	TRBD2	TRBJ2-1	TGTGCCTGGAGTGTACATAGCGGGGACAATGAGCAGTTCTTC	CAWSVHSGDNEQFF
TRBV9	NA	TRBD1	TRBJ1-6	TGTGCCAGCAGCACGCCGGGACAGGGAATCGGTTCCTATAATTCACCCCTCCACTTT	CASSTPGQGIGSYNSPLHF
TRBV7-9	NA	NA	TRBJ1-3	TGTGCCAGCAGCTTAAGGGAAGCCAGTGGAAACACCATATATTTT	CASSLREASGNTIYF
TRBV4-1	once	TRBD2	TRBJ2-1	TGCGCCAGCAGCCAAGAAAGCGGGACCCTCCTTTGGGCTAGCTCCTACAATGAGCAGTTCTTC	CASSQESGTLLWASSYNEQFF
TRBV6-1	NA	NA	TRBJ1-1	TGTGCCAGCAGTGAATCCGCGGTTGCTTTTAAAGCTTTCTTT	CASSESAVAFKAFF
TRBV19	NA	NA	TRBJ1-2	TGTGCCAGTACACAGAACTATGGCTACACCTTC	CASTQNYGYTF
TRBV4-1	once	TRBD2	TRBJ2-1	TGCGCCAGCAGCCCGCCGGTAAGCGGGGGATTGAATGAGCAGTTCTTC	CASSPPVSGGLNEQFF
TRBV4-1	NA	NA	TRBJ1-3	TGCGCCAGCAGCCAAGTACAGGCTTCTGGAAACACCATATATTTT	CASSQVQASGNTIYF
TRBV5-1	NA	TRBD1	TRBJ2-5	TGCGCCAGCAGCTTGAGTCCAGGGGGCTTGGAGACCCAGTACTTC	CASSLSPGGLETQYF
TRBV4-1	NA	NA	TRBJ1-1	TGCGCCAGCAGCCAAGACGCCGCCAGACTGAACACTGAAGCTTTCTTT	CASSQDAARLNTEAFF
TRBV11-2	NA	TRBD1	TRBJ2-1	TGTGCCAGCAGCTCCATCCGGGACAGGGAAATCAATGAGCAGTTCTTC	CASSSIRDREINEQFF
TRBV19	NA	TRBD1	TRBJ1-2	TGTGCCAGTAGTATCAACTCCGGGACAGGGGATGAGTATGGCTACACCTTC	CASSINSGTGDEYGYTF
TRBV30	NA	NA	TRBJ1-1	TGTGCCTGGAGTGTAGGTACGACCACTGAAGCTTTCTTT	CAWSVGTTTEAFF
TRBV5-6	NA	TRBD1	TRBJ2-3	TGTGCCAGCAGCATCCCGACAGGGGGCACAGATACGCAGTATTTT	CASSIPTGGTDTQYF
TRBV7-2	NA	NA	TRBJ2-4	TGTGCCAGCAGCTCAGTAACGATAGCCAAAAACATTCAGTACTTC	CASSSVTIAKNIQYF
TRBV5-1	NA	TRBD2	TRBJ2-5	TGCGCCAGCAGCGGGACCGGGACTAGCGGTCTTGAGACCCAGTACTTC	CASSGTGTSGLETQYF
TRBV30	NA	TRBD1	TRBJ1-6	TGTGCCTGTATCAGGGGGACCACGAGCTCCTATAATTCACCCCTCCACTTT	CACIRGTTSSYNSPLHF
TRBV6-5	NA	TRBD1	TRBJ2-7	TGTGCCAGCAGCCCCGACAGGGTAAATTACGAGCAGTACTTC	CASSPDRVNYEQYF